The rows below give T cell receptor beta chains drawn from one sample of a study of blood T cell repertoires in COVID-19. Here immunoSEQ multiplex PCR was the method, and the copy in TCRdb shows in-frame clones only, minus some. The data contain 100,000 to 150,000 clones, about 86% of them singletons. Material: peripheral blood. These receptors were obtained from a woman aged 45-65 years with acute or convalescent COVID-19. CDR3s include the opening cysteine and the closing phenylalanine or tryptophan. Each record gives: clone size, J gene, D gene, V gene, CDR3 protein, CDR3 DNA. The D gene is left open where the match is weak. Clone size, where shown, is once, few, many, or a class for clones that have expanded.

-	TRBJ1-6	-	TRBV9	CASSVEGNSPLHF	TGTGCCAGCAGCGTCGAGGGAAATTCACCCCTCCACTTT
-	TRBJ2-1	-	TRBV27	CASGPLGAGGNEQFF	TGTGCCAGCGGGCCTTTGGGGGCAGGTGGGAATGAGCAGTTCTTC
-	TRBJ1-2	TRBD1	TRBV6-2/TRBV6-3	CASSWDSRGYTF	TGTGCCAGCAGTTGGGACAGTCGTGGCTACACCTTC
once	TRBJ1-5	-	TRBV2	CASSARGLSNQPQHF	TGTGCCAGCAGTGCGAGGGGACTCAGCAATCAGCCCCAGCATTTT
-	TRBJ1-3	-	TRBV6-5	CASSYFEDSGNTIYF	TGTGCCAGCAGTTACTTCGAGGACTCTGGAAACACCATATATTTT
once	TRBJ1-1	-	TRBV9	CASTQGLSDTEAFF	TGTGCCAGCACACAGGGATTGTCGGACACTGAAGCTTTCTTT
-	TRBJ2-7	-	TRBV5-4	CASSLGGTVGHEQYF	TGTGCCAGCAGCTTGGGCGGGACAGTTGGCCACGAGCAGTACTTC
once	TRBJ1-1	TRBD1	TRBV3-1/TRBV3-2	CASSQDLGTGVRSHRGAFF	TGTGCCAGCAGCCAAGACTTGGGGACAGGGGTACGTTCGCATAGAGGGGCTTTCTTT
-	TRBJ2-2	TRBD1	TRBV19	CASSPRQGFSSTRELFF	TGTGCCAGTAGTCCTAGACAGGGTTTTTCATCAACCAGGGAGCTGTTTTTT
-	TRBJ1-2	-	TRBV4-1	CASSQEWQINYGYTF	TGCGCCAGCAGCCAAGAATGGCAGATTAACTATGGCTACACCTTC
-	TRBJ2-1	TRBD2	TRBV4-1	CASSQGEGLAVGNEQFF	TGCGCCAGCAGCCAAGGAGAGGGACTAGCCGTCGGCAATGAGCAGTTCTTC
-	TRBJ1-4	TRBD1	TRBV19	CASGTGTGVEKLFF	TGTGCCAGTGGGACCGGGACAGGGGTTGAAAAACTGTTTTTT
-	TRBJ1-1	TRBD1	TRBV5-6	CASTSLGTGFRTEAFF	TGTGCCAGTACATCTTTAGGGACAGGGTTTCGTACTGAAGCTTTCTTT
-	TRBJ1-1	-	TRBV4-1	CASSQEPTGTEAFF	TGCGCCAGCAGCCAAGAACCCACCGGCACTGAAGCTTTCTTT
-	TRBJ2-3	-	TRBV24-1	CATSDPTVFSTDTQYF	TGTGCCACCAGTGATCCGACAGTATTTAGCACAGATACGCAGTATTTT
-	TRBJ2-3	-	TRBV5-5	CASSRQSTDTQYF	TGTGCCAGCAGTCGACAGAGCACAGATACGCAGTATTTT
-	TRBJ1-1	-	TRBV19	CASSSNRPGEAFF	TGTGCCAGTAGTAGTAACAGGCCGGGTGAAGCTTTCTTT
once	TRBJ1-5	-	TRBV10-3	CAISRGGNQPQHF	TGTGCCATCAGTCGGGGGGGCAATCAGCCCCAGCATTTT
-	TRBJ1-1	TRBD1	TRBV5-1	CASSPGQGMRTEAFF	TGCGCCAGCAGCCCGGGACAGGGGATGAGAACTGAAGCTTTCTTT
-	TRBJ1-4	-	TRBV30	CAWRRGGYEKLFF	TGTGCCTGGAGGCGCGGGGGATATGAAAAACTGTTTTTT
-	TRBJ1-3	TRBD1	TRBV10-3	CAISEPGQGTGNTIYF	TGTGCCATCAGTGAGCCCGGACAGGGGACTGGAAACACCATATATTTT
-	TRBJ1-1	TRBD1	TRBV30	CAWSGDRRTEAFF	TGTGCCTGGAGTGGGGACAGGCGGACTGAAGCTTTCTTT
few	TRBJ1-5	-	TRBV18	CASSTQGTGGNQPQHF	TGTGCCAGCTCGACACAGGGCACCGGGGGGAATCAGCCCCAGCATTTT
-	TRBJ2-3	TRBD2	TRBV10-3	CAISSTSGVSTDTQYF	TGTGCCATCAGCTCAACTAGCGGAGTTAGCACAGATACGCAGTATTTT
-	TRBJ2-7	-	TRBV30	CAGGSYEQYF	TGTGCCGGGGGCAGCTACGAGCAGTACTTC
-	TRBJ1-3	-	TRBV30	CAWSVGHFSGNTIYF	TGTGCCTGGAGTGTGGGACACTTCTCTGGAAACACCATATATTTT
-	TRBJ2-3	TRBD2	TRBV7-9	CASVAGGPDTQYF	TGTGCCAGCGTCGCGGGGGGGCCAGATACGCAGTATTTT
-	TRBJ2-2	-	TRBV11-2	CASSLGPSLWAGELFF	TGTGCCAGCAGCTTAGGCCCTAGCTTGTGGGCCGGGGAGCTGTTTTTT
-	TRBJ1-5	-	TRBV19	CASNTGGRRNQPQHF	TGTGCCAGCAACACGGGGGGCAGGCGCAATCAGCCCCAGCATTTT
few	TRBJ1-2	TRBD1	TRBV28	CASSPHDREDGYTF	TGTGCCAGCAGTCCCCATGACAGGGAGGATGGCTACACCTTC